The 18 T cell receptor beta chains listed next were all sequenced from one sample in a study of cytomegalovirus exposure and HLA in healthy donors. The primer mix had 60 Vbeta and 13 Jbeta primers. Clones were read by immunoSEQ multiplex PCR, and TCRdb kept only the in-frame ones, dropping some. The sample contains approximately 120,000 clones, just under 75% of which appear only once. Sequenced input: PBMCs. Source of these receptors: a man aged 60-69 years in good health and CMV-seropositive.

This clone appeared a few times. This same CDR3 is encoded by further DNA sequences in the sample. The genes are TRBV7-2 and TRBJ1-1; TRBD1 aligns across 8 bases. V lost 5 bases, J lost 5 bases, and 7 bases stayed unmatched. The CDR3 is 14 residues long. Germline values: CDR1 SGHTA, CDR2 FQGNSA. The CDR3 DNA sequence: TGTGCCAGCAGCCGACAGGGGCGCGGGACTGAAGCTTTCTTT. Its translation: CASSRQGRGTEAFF.

The chain is built from TRBV11-2 and TRBJ1-5, with D unclear. V was shortened by 6 bases and J by 5 bases, with 11 bases between the two germline ends. In germline, CDR1 is SGHAT, CDR2 FQNNGV. The CDR3 is made up of 13 amino acids. The CDR3 region has the DNA TGTGCCAGCAGTCCTGGGAGGGATCAGCCCCAGCATTTT. Translating it yields CASSPGRDQPQHF.

In its sample, this clone was seen many times. This chain connects TRBV6-1 to TRBJ2-5, with 7 bases identical to TRBD2. Germline CDR1 is MNHNS and CDR2 is SASEGT. CDR3 length: 17 amino acids. J was trimmed by 1 base and V by 1 base; bases with no gene match: 9. The CDR3 is CASSEGVWGGSQETQYF. The CDR3 coding sequence is TGTGCCAGCAGTGAAGGCGTTTGGGGGGGGAGCCAAGAGACCCAGTACTTC.

The rearrangement links TRBV15 to TRBJ1-1, with D maybe TRBD1 (5 bases). Germline CDR1 and CDR2: LNHNV and YYDKDF (reference sequence). Trimming took off 0 bases at V and 12 bases at J, with 14 bases between the two ends. CDR3 length equals 13 residues. This CDR3 is CATSRDPEAGTFF. The CDR3 DNA follows: TGTGCCACCAGCAGAGATCCTGAGGCAGGGACTTTCTTT.

The chain joins TRBV10-3 to TRBJ2-1; TRBD2 agrees at 8 bases. Unmatched junction bases numbered 10, after V lost 10 bases and J lost 5 bases. The V gene's germline CDR1 is ENHRY and CDR2 SYGVKD. The CDR3 loop spans 14 amino acids. CDR3 bases: TGTGCCACCTCCGCGCAACTAGCGGACAATGAGCAGTTCTTC. It is translated as CATSAQLADNEQFF.

J is TRBJ2-5 and V is TRBV14; D unresolved. Germline CDR1 reads SGHDN; CDR2 reads FVKESK. The V and J ends lost 6 bases and 5 bases respectively, with 10 bases between them. The CDR3 totals 12 residues. CDR3 region: CASSPNMETQYF. Here the CDR3 DNA reads TGTGCCAGCAGTCCTAATATGGAGACCCAGTACTTC.

The rearrangement links TRBV12-5 to TRBJ2-3; D ambiguous. V was pared by 4 bases and J by 4 bases, with 9 bases between. Germline V CDR1 and CDR2: LGHNT, FRNRAP. The CDR3 is made up of 13 amino acids. The CDR3 DNA reads TGTGCTAGTGGTTCGAGCATCGCAGATACGCAGTATTTT. It yields the protein CASGSSIADTQYF.

The rearrangement joins TRBV10-3 to TRBJ2-5; TRBD2 aligns across 15 bases. Germline CDR1 and CDR2: ENHRY and SYGVKD. The CDR3 sequence is 18 residues long. Germline trimming cut 6 bases from V and 5 bases from J; bases unmatched to any gene: 13. CDR3 residues: CAISRTSGGEVGRETQYF. The CDR3 DNA sequence: TGTGCCATCAGCCGGACTAGCGGGGGGGAGGTGGGTCGGGAGACCCAGTACTTC.

The chain is built from TRBV19 and TRBJ2-3; 7 bases match TRBD1. Trimming at V came to 4 bases and at J to 0 bases, leaving 7 bases not matched to a gene. Germline-derived CDR1 and CDR2 are LNHDA and SQIVND (reference sequence). This CDR3 is built from 16 residues. The CDR3 DNA is TGTGCCAGTAGTACCCGACAGGGACCTAGCACAGATACGCAGTATTTT. Its translation: CASSTRQGPSTDTQYF. Together with reference TRBV19 and TRBJ2-3, the CDR3 gives the full variable domain: DGGITQSPKYLFRKEGQNVTLSCEQNLNHDAMYWYRQDPGQGLRLIYYSQIVNDFQKGDIAEGYSVSREKKESFPLTVTSAQKNPTAFYLCASSTRQGPSTDTQYFGPGTRLTVL.

V is TRBV18 and J is TRBJ2-7; 9 bases match TRBD2. Germline CDR1 reads KGHSH; CDR2 reads LQKENI. This CDR3 is built from 14 residues. Unmatched junction bases numbered 4, after V lost 2 bases and J lost 5 bases. The CDR3: CASSPGLARDEQYF. The CDR3 bases are TGTGCCAGCTCACCAGGACTAGCGAGAGACGAGCAGTACTTC. The variable domain in full, with the rest retrieved from reference TRBV18 and TRBJ2-7, is NAGVMQNPRHLVRRRGQEARLRCSPMKGHSHVYWYRQLPEEGLKFMVYLQKENIIDESGMPKERFSAEFPKEGPSILRIQQVVRGDSAAYFCASSPGLARDEQYFGPGTRLTVT.

The V and J genes are TRBV30 and TRBJ1-2; no reliable D call. Germline-derived CDR1 and CDR2 are GTSNPN and SVGIG (reference sequence). V dropped 8 bases and J dropped 1 base, with 14 bases sitting between them. The CDR3 is 13 residues long. The CDR3 protein is CAGKEGFNYGYTF. The DNA of the CDR3 is TGTGCCGGGAAAGAGGGTTTTAACTATGGCTACACCTTC.

The rearrangement links TRBV28 to TRBJ1-5, with 7 bases lining up with TRBD1. CDR1 MDHEN and CDR2 SYDVKM come from the germline V gene. The ends lost 4 bases at V and 0 bases at J; junction bases unmatched: 6. The CDR3 has 16 amino acids. The CDR3 region has the DNA TGTGCCAGCAGTTCCTCGGGACAGCTTAGCAATCAGCCCCAGCATTTT. Its translation is CASSSSGQLSNQPQHF.

CDR3 in amino acids: CASSVGQAYLYGYTF. The CDR3 DNA reads as TGTGCCAGCAGCGTAGGACAGGCTTACCTCTATGGCTACACCTTC. The rearrangement uses TRBV9 and TRBJ1-2, with a possible D match to TRBD1 (6 bases). Germline-derived CDR1 and CDR2 are SGDLS and YYNGEE. CDR3 length: 15 amino acids. Trimming removed 0 bases at V and 4 bases at J, with 13 bases between.

The chain combines TRBV5-1 with TRBJ2-1; TRBD1 agrees at 9 bases. The length of the CDR3 is 14 residues. V was pared by 5 bases and J by 4 bases, with 4 bases of the junction left unmatched. Germline values: CDR1 SGHRS, CDR2 YFSETQ. CDR3 nucleotides: TGCGCCAGCAGGGACGGACAGGGGTACAATGAGCAGTTCTTC. This codes for CASRDGQGYNEQFF.

The chain couples TRBV29-1 to TRBJ2-6; possibly TRBD2 for D (6 bases). Germline V lookup: CDR1 SQVTM, CDR2 ANQGSEA. This CDR3 has 14 amino acids. V was pared by 8 bases and J by 0 bases, with 11 bases between. Here the CDR3 DNA reads TGCAGCACCCTGGGGGGCTCTGGGGCCAACGTCCTGACTTTC. This codes for CSTLGGSGANVLTF.

This chain joins TRBV2 and TRBJ2-5; tentative D call: TRBD1 (6 bases). The J call may not be correct, given that the DNA end is closer to TRBJ2-7. Germline CDR1 SNHLY, CDR2 FYNNEI. The CDR3 contains 13 residues. The CDR3, as DNA: TGTGCCAGCGAGGACAGAGCCCCCTACGAGCAGTACTTC. Protein: CASEDRAPYEQYF.

This sequence joins TRBV28 and TRBJ1-1; D perhaps matches TRBD1 (5 bases). V lost 5 bases, J lost 0 bases, and 16 bases lay in between. Germline V gene sequence: CDR1 MDHEN, CDR2 SYDVKM. The CDR3 length is 16 residues. The CDR3 DNA follows: TGTGCCAGCAGTCGACAGTTCAGAGGCATGAACACTGAAGCTTTCTTT. Amino acid sequence: CASSRQFRGMNTEAFF.

This sequence joins TRBV5-4 and TRBJ2-1, with TRBD2 matching 12 bases. After removal of 4 bases from V and 8 bases from J, the junction contained 4 bases not matched to a gene. CDR3 length equals 14 residues. Germline V gene lookup returns CDR1 SGHNT and CDR2 YYREEE (reference sequence). The CDR3: CASSPSGGAYEQFF. As DNA, the CDR3 is TGTGCCAGCAGCCCTAGCGGGGGGGCCTATGAGCAGTTCTTC.